This T cell receptor beta chain was recorded in a study of cytomegalovirus exposure and HLA in healthy donors. In the case of this clone: A junction end diverges from the germline sequence, so it may reflect a read error.

The length of the CDR3 is 15 residues. The germline gives CDR1 MNHNS, CDR2 SASEGT. PCR was performed using 60 Vbeta and 13 Jbeta primers. The data were produced by immunoSEQ multiplex PCR, yet TCRdb's version contains in-frame clones alone and is incomplete. The data contain roughly 200,000 clones, 70% to 90% of them seen just once; the ten biggest clones take up over 2%. What was sequenced was PBMCs. The clonotype was recovered from a woman aged 50 to 65 in good health and CMV-seronegative. The genes are TRBV6-1 and TRBJ2-7; tentatively, D is TRBD2 (6 bases). The CDR3 reads CASSEAGGRGYERYF. The CDR3 coding sequence is TGTGCCAGCAGTGAAGCAGGCGGACGGGGGTACGAGCGGTACTTC.